Listed below are T cell receptor beta chains from one sample, sequenced in a study of T cells in localized non-small cell lung cancer. The method was immunoSEQ multiplex PCR; TCRdb's version includes in-frame clones alone and lacks a portion of them. Found here are about 92,000 clones, about nine tenths of them singletons; the top ten hold approximately 4%. Source: PBMCs, taken before any cancer treatment. The source is a woman aged 40-69 years with stage II squamous cell lung carcinoma. CDR3s include the opening cysteine and the closing phenylalanine or tryptophan. The order of the fields is V gene, D gene, clone size, J gene, CDR3 protein, CDR3 DNA. A D gene is named only where the DNA matches it firmly. Size tells how often a clone was seen (once, few, many) or the class of an expanded clone, and some rows leave it out.

TRBV28	.	.	TRBJ2-7	CASSGGTKTYEQYF	TGTGCCAGTTCTGGGGGGACAAAAACCTACGAGCAGTACTTC
TRBV4-1	.	.	TRBJ2-3	CASSLGGITDTQYF	TGCGCCAGCAGCCTTGGAGGGATCACAGATACGCAGTATTTT
TRBV19	.	.	TRBJ1-5	CASSIRDAGQPQHF	TGTGCCAGTAGTATAAGGGACGCCGGTCAGCCCCAGCATTTT
TRBV6-1	.	.	TRBJ2-2	CALGGAGTGELFF	TGTGCCCTGGGGGGGGCCGGCACCGGGGAGCTGTTTTTT
TRBV6-1	.	.	TRBJ2-7	CASSELGTGSEQYF	TGTGCCAGCAGTGAATTAGGGACTGGGAGCGAGCAGTACTTC
TRBV6-1	.	.	TRBJ2-2	CASSEEGWGSPTGELFF	TGTGCCAGCAGTGAAGAGGGCTGGGGAAGCCCAACCGGGGAGCTGTTTTTT
TRBV5-1	TRBD2	.	TRBJ2-7	CASSLWLAGDSYEQYF	TGCGCCAGCAGCTTGTGGCTAGCGGGGGACTCCTACGAGCAGTACTTC
TRBV5-1	TRBD2	.	TRBJ2-1	CASTVLSGRASEQFF	TGCGCCAGCACCGTCCTTAGCGGGAGAGCGTCGGAGCAGTTCTTC
TRBV2	.	.	TRBJ1-5	CASSERAGNQPQHF	TGTGCCAGCAGTGAACGGGCGGGCAATCAGCCCCAGCATTTT
TRBV7-9	.	.	TRBJ1-2	CASSSDDRNGYTF	TGTGCCAGCAGCTCGGATGACAGGAACGGCTACACCTTC
TRBV23-1	.	.	TRBJ1-1	CASSRNQVNTEAFF	TGCGCCAGCAGTCGGAACCAGGTGAACACTGAAGCTTTCTTT
TRBV6-1	.	.	TRBJ1-2	CASSERHAANYGYTF	TGTGCCAGCAGTGAGAGACATGCCGCTAACTATGGCTACACCTTC
TRBV5-1	.	.	TRBJ2-2	CASSLATSIGELFF	TGCGCCAGCAGCTTGGCCACGAGTATCGGGGAGCTGTTTTTT
TRBV2	.	.	TRBJ2-7	CASSDYRVSYEQYF	TGTGCCAGCAGTGATTACAGGGTCTCCTACGAGCAGTACTTC
TRBV5-1	TRBD2	.	TRBJ2-1	CASSQDLAGIREQFF	TGCGCCAGCAGCCAAGATCTAGCGGGGATTCGGGAGCAGTTCTTC
TRBV29-1	.	once	TRBJ1-1	CSVEGGTEAFF	TGCAGCGTTGAGGGTGGCACTGAAGCTTTCTTT
TRBV5-1	.	.	TRBJ1-2	CASSLGGNGYTF	TGCGCCAGCAGCTTAGGGGGGAATGGCTACACCTTC
TRBV10-3	.	.	TRBJ1-5	CACSLSLDQPQHF	TGTGCCTGCTCCTTAAGCCTTGATCAGCCCCAGCATTTT
TRBV27	.	.	TRBJ1-4	CASSFRASGPNEKLFF	TGTGCCAGCAGTTTCAGGGCGTCTGGGCCTAATGAAAAACTGTTTTTT
TRBV11-1	.	.	TRBJ1-1	CASSPETGNTEAFF	TGTGCCAGCAGCCCGGAGACAGGGAACACTGAAGCTTTCTTT
TRBV4-2	TRBD2	.	TRBJ2-1	CASSQDRLAGNNEQFF	TGTGCCAGCAGCCAAGATCGACTAGCCGGAAACAATGAGCAGTTCTTC
TRBV5-1	.	.	TRBJ1-3	CASSPTPRRNTIYF	TGCGCCAGCAGCCCAACCCCTCGTCGGAACACCATATATTTT
TRBV5-5	.	once	TRBJ1-1	CASSLWGGTEAFF	TGTGCCAGCAGCTTGTGGGGAGGGACTGAAGCTTTCTTT
TRBV2	.	.	TRBJ2-7	CASSELAQSSYEQYF	TGTGCCAGCAGTGAACTAGCGCAGAGCTCCTACGAGCAGTACTTC
TRBV5-1	.	.	TRBJ1-1	CASSTGMNTEAFF	TGCGCCAGCAGCACAGGGATGAACACTGAAGCTTTCTTT
TRBV10-1	.	.	TRBJ1-1	CASSEVLKPATEAFF	TGCGCCAGCAGTGAGGTACTAAAACCGGCCACTGAAGCTTTCTTT
TRBV5-1	.	.	TRBJ2-4	CASSLGGPKNIQYF	TGCGCCAGCAGCTTGGGGGGGCCCAAAAACATTCAGTACTTC
TRBV29-1	TRBD1	.	TRBJ1-2	CSAGTGGLYGYTF	TGCAGCGCCGGGACAGGGGGCCTGTATGGCTACACCTTC
TRBV27	TRBD2	.	TRBJ2-3	CASSLLSGNTDTQYF	TGTGCCAGCAGTTTACTCAGCGGGAACACAGATACGCAGTATTTT
TRBV7-6	.	.	TRBJ1-2	CASSPLEGRGYTF	TGTGCCAGCAGCCCTCTTGAGGGCAGGGGCTACACCTTC
TRBV6-5	.	once	TRBJ2-7	CASSYIRNAATYEQYF	TGTGCCAGCAGTTATATTCGGAATGCCGCAACCTACGAGCAGTACTTC
TRBV19	TRBD1	.	TRBJ1-5	CASSRAGGNQPQHF	TGTGCCAGTAGTCGGGCAGGGGGGAATCAGCCCCAGCATTTT
TRBV4-1	.	once	TRBJ2-7	CASSQDGGTGPYEQYF	TGCGCCAGCAGCCAAGATGGGGGGACCGGACCGTACGAGCAGTACTTC
TRBV5-1	TRBD1	.	TRBJ2-3	CASSVIGGPTDTQYF	TGCGCCAGCAGCGTAATAGGGGGCCCCACAGATACGCAGTATTTT
TRBV27	TRBD2	.	TRBJ2-3	CASSDGLALNTDTQYF	TGTGCCAGCAGTGACGGACTAGCCCTTAACACAGATACGCAGTATTTT
TRBV19	.	.	TRBJ1-2	CASSGTISPGAGYTF	TGTGCCAGTAGTGGGACAATCTCCCCGGGGGCAGGCTACACCTTC
TRBV5-4	TRBD1	.	TRBJ1-2	CASSREGQNYGYTF	TGTGCCAGCAGCCGCGAGGGACAGAACTATGGCTACACCTTC
TRBV6-5	.	once	TRBJ2-3	CASRKGIATDTQYF	TGTGCCAGCAGAAAGGGGATAGCGACAGATACGCAGTATTTT
TRBV5-1	TRBD1	.	TRBJ2-5	CASSSTGGYQETQYF	TGCGCCAGCAGTTCGACAGGGGGGTACCAAGAGACCCAGTACTTC
TRBV20-1	.	.	TRBJ1-1	CSARADSEAFF	TGCAGTGCTAGAGCTGACTCCGAAGCTTTCTTT
TRBV5-6	TRBD1	.	TRBJ1-2	CASIGTGQRQNYGYTF	TGTGCCAGCATTGGAACGGGACAGCGCCAAAACTATGGCTACACCTTC
TRBV7-2	TRBD1	.	TRBJ1-2	CASSSPGQGSANYGYTF	TGTGCCAGCAGCTCCCCGGGACAGGGCTCCGCTAACTATGGCTACACCTTC
TRBV29-1	.	.	TRBJ1-2	CSVGLGDGYTF	TGCAGCGTTGGCCTCGGCGATGGCTACACCTTC
TRBV11-2	.	few	TRBJ1-2	CASSFLPYRDEDYGYTF	TGTGCCAGCAGCTTCCTCCCCTACAGGGACGAGGACTATGGCTACACCTTC